One T cell receptor beta chain is described in this entry. Antigen: not known. The data derive from a study of T cell responses to AZD1222 COVID-19 vaccine. Study findings and constraints: Clonal diversity may have been underestimated, and the donors were mostly white British, with more females than males. Repertoires were sampled only after the peak T cell response.

This table comes from immunoSEQ multiplex PCR, and its TCRdb copy is limited to in-frame clones, with some not included. The table shows some 140,000 clones, with 70% to 90% occurring only once. The germline CDR1 and CDR2 sequences are LGHNT and FRNRAP. V was clipped by 1 base and J by 0 bases, with 10 bases between them. The CDR3 is made up of 16 amino acids. J is TRBJ1-5 and V is TRBV12-5; D remains ambiguous. The sequence was obtained from an adult who received the AZD1222 COVID-19 vaccine. The sequences come from peripheral blood, collected 28 days after the second AZD1222 dose. The CDR3 nucleotides read TGTGCTAGTGGTTTGGATGGCCCCTATAGCAATCAGCCCCAGCATTTT. Translating gives CASGLDGPYSNQPQHF.